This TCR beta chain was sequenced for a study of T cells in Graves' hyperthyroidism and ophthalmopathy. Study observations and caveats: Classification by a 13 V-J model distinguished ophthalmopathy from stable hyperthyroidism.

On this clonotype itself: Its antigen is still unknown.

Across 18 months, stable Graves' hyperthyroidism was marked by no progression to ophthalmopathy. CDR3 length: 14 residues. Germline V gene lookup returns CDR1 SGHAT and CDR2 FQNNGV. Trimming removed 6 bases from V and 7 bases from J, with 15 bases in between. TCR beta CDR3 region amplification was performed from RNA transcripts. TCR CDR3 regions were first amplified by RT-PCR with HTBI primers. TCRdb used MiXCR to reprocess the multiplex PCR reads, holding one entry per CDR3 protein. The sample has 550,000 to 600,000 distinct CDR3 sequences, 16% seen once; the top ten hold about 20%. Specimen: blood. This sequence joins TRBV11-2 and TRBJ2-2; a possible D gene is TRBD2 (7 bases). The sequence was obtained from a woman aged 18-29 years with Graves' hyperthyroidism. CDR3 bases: TGTGCCAGCAGAAAACGGGGGGCGGACGGGGAGCTGTTTTTT. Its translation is CASRKRGADGELFF.